The 17 T cell receptor beta chains presented below share a single source sample, sequenced in a study of T cell changes during pregnancy in multiple sclerosis. Method: immunoSEQ multiplex PCR; TCRdb's copy keeps in-frame clones and lacks some. The sample carries 35,000 to 45,000 clones, around 90% recorded once. The sequencing here drew on CD4+ T cells from peripheral blood mononuclear cells, taken after pregnancy. The source of these receptors is a female donor in good health, enrolled as a control in a pregnancy study.

The V call is TRBV4-3, the J call TRBJ2-1, with a possible D match to TRBD2 (6 bases). CDR1 is LGHNA, CDR2 YSLEER, per germline. The CDR3 is 15 residues long. The ends were cut back, 1 base at V and 5 bases at J, with 12 bases in the middle. CDR3 coding DNA: TGCGCCAGCAGCCAAGGCCGACTAGTCAACAATGAGCAGTTCTTC. As protein: CASSQGRLVNNEQFF.

In its sample, this clone was seen a few times. The rearrangement joins TRBV9 to TRBJ1-1; tentatively, D is TRBD1 (5 bases). Trimming took off 1 base at V and 1 base at J, with 5 bases between the two ends. Germline CDR1 and CDR2: SGDLS and YYNGEE. The CDR3 is made up of 13 amino acids. CDR3 coding DNA: TGTGCCAGCAGCGTACAGGGGAACACTGAAGCTTTCTTT. Encoded protein: CASSVQGNTEAFF. The full variable domain, its missing parts supplied by reference TRBV9 and TRBJ1-1, is DSGVTQTPKHLITATGQRVTLRCSPRSGDLSVYWYQQSLDQGLQFLIQYYNGEERAKGNILERFSAQQFPDLHSELNLSSLELGDSALYFCASSVQGNTEAFFGQGTRLTVV.

This clone was seen just once. V and J are TRBV4-1 and TRBJ1-1; D remains ambiguous. Trimming took off 0 bases at V and 1 base at J, with 6 bases between the two ends. Germline CDR1 MGHRA, CDR2 YSYEKL. The CDR3 is 14 amino acids. In nucleotides, the CDR3 is TGCGCCAGCAGCCAAGATGCCGGGAACACTGAAGCTTTCTTT. It specifies CASSQDAGNTEAFF.

The chain carries TRBV29-1 and TRBJ2-1, with a possible D match to TRBD1 (6 bases). V lost 7 bases and J 2 bases, leaving 21 bases between the germline ends. Germline V gene sequence: CDR1 SQVTM, CDR2 ANQGSEA. The CDR3 spans 16 residues. The DNA of the CDR3 is TGCAGCGCCGACACAGGGACCCAACTAACCTACAATGAGCAGTTCTTC. This translates into CSADTGTQLTYNEQFF.

The V and J genes are TRBV4-1 and TRBJ2-5; D perhaps matches TRBD2 (5 bases). The CDR3 length is 13 residues. Trimming shortened V by 4 bases and J by 5 bases, and 11 bases separated the two germline ends. Germline loops: CDR1 MGHRA, CDR2 YSYEKL. DNA of the CDR3: TGCGCCAGCAGCCGAGGAGGCTCGGAGACCCAGTACTTC. The encoded protein is CASSRGGSETQYF.

The chain joins TRBV5-1 to TRBJ2-5, with D tentatively TRBD1 (6 bases). Between the trimmed V and J ends, which lost 3 bases and 2 bases, there was a span of 14 bases. The CDR3 has 15 amino acids. CDR1 is SGHRS and CDR2 is YFSETQ in the germline V gene. CDR3: CASSSTWDMQETQYF. The CDR3 coding sequence is TGCGCCAGCAGCTCCACTTGGGACATGCAAGAGACCCAGTACTTC.

V usage is TRBV5-4 and J usage is TRBJ2-2; 12 nucleotides align to TRBD1. The V segment lost 4 bases and the J segment 8 bases; nucleotides outside the gene matches: 9. Germline CDR1 and CDR2: SGHNT and YYREEE (reference sequence). The CDR3 totals 16 residues. CDR3 DNA sequence: TGTGCCAGCAGCCACCGGGACAGGGGGCGCATAGGGGAGCTGTTTTTT. Protein product: CASSHRDRGRIGELFF.

The CDR3 here is CASSLTEGTSGGVTDTQYF. CDR3 DNA sequence: TGTGCCAGCAGCTTAACGGAGGGGACTAGCGGGGGGGTTACAGATACGCAGTATTTT. The J gene is TRBJ2-3, the V gene TRBV7-3; 16 nucleotides line up with TRBD2. CDR1 is SGHTA, CDR2 FQGTGA, per germline. This CDR3 comprises 19 residues. The junction had 6 bases not matched to a gene; V was cut back by 0 bases and J by 3 bases. Filled out from reference TRBV7-3 and TRBJ2-3, the complete variable domain reads GAGVSQTPSNKVTEKGKYVELRCDPISGHTALYWYRQSLGQGPEFLIYFQGTGAADDSGLPNDRFFAVRPEGSVSTLKIQRTERGDSAVYLCASSLTEGTSGGVTDTQYFGPGTRLTVL.

The chain employs TRBV28 and TRBJ1-5, with 10 bases fitting TRBD1. V was pared by 5 bases and J by 2 bases, with 6 bases of the junction left unmatched. CDR1 and CDR2 from the germline V gene are MDHEN and SYDVKM. This CDR3 is 16 amino acids long. The DNA of the CDR3 is TGTGCCAGCAGTGAAAAGACAGGGGGCGGCAATCAGCCCCAGCATTTT. This encodes CASSEKTGGGNQPQHF.

V and J are TRBV7-3 and TRBJ2-6; 7 positions agree with TRBD2. Trimming took 2 bases from V and 2 from J; bases not matched to a gene: 3. Germline CDR1 and CDR2: SGHTA and FQGTGA. The CDR3 is 16 amino acids. The CDR3, as DNA: TGTGCCAGCAGCTTAGGGGGAGGGGCTGGGGCCAACGTCCTGACTTTC. Its translation is CASSLGGGAGANVLTF.

The rearrangement joins TRBV5-6 to TRBJ2-3, with 7 positions matching TRBD2. The ends lost 3 bases at V and 3 bases at J; junction bases unmatched: 4. CDR1 and CDR2 (germline): SGHDT, YYEEEE. The CDR3 has 14 residues. The DNA of the CDR3 is TGTGCCAGCAGCTCGGGACTAAAGACAGATACGCAGTATTTT. Protein product: CASSSGLKTDTQYF.

The chain couples TRBV18 to TRBJ1-6, with D perhaps TRBD1 (5 bases). CDR3 length: 18 residues. Trimming stripped 3 bases from V and 4 bases from J, with 19 bases between. Germline CDR1 KGHSH, CDR2 LQKENI. The CDR3 DNA is TGTGCCAGCTCACCCCCGGGTAGCGGGGGTTCTTATAATTCACCCCTCCACTTT. Residues: CASSPPGSGGSYNSPLHF.

This clone is a singleton in its sample. The V gene is TRBV5-4, the J gene TRBJ2-1; 10 positions agree with TRBD1. From germline, CDR1 is SGHNT and CDR2 YYREEE (reference sequence). This CDR3 comprises 16 residues. Trimming removed 0 bases from V and 6 bases from J; junction bases left unmatched: 6. The CDR3 loop reads CASSLAFGTGVNEQFF. Written as DNA, the CDR3 is TGTGCCAGCAGCTTGGCCTTCGGGACAGGGGTCAATGAGCAGTTCTTC.

This clone was picked up one time. The genes are TRBV6-4 and TRBJ2-1; tentative D call: TRBD2 (6 bases). Looked up from germline, CDR1 is MRHNA and CDR2 is SNTAGT. Between the trimmed V and J ends, which lost 6 bases and 8 bases, there was a span of 17 bases. CDR3 length: 14 amino acids. As DNA, the CDR3 is TGTGCCAGCAGCCGGGACTCCCGGGACGATGAGCAGTTCTTC. Its protein is CASSRDSRDDEQFF.

The chain carries TRBV5-5 and TRBJ2-1; TRBD2 matches 12 bases. The CDR3 sequence is 15 residues long. V was clipped by 4 bases and J by 8 bases; unmatched bases: 7. Germline-derived CDR1 and CDR2 are SGHKS and YYEKEE (reference sequence). Written as DNA, the CDR3 is TGTGCCAGCAGCCCGAGACTAGCGGGAGAGGATGAGCAGTTCTTC. It is translated as CASSPRLAGEDEQFF. Filled out from reference TRBV5-5 and TRBJ2-1, the complete variable domain reads DAGVTQSPTHLIKTRGQQVTLRCSPISGHKSVSWYQQVLGQGPQFIFQYYEKEERGRGNFPDRFSARQFPNYSSELNVNALLLGDSALYLCASSPRLAGEDEQFFGPGTRLTVL.

The rearrangement joins TRBV4-3 to TRBJ1-1; no definite D call. Between the trimmed V and J ends, which lost 4 bases and 0 bases, there was a span of 6 bases. The CDR3 has 13 amino acids. Germline V lookup: CDR1 LGHNA, CDR2 YSLEER. This chain's CDR3 is CASSRAVNTEAFF. Here the CDR3 DNA reads TGCGCCAGCAGCCGAGCCGTGAACACTGAAGCTTTCTTT.

The chain joins TRBV5-1 to TRBJ2-7, with D perhaps TRBD1 (5 bases). The V gene's germline CDR1 is SGHRS and CDR2 YFSETQ. Trimming removed 1 base from V and 2 bases from J, with 10 bases in between. The CDR3 length is 14 residues. For the CDR3, the DNA is TGCGCCAGCAGCTTGATCCAGGGCCCCTACGAGCAGTACTTC. Its protein product is CASSLIQGPYEQYF.